This paragraph reports one T cell receptor (beta chain). Its antigen specificity is not known. No per-base quality is available; no much larger clone lies one base away. The germline ends are 18 bases apart after V is trimmed by 5 bases and J by 9 bases. The CDR3 measures 15 amino acids from cysteine to phenylalanine. CDR3 DNA only is kept here, 45 bases in frame from base 1. From a lookup of the germline V gene, CDR1 and CDR2 are SGDLS and YYNGEE. This sample was included in a study of T cell repertoires in cytomegalovirus infection (dated by TCRdb to between 2017 and 2020). Study-wide context: Recently identified HLA-C-restricted CMV epitopes, whose presentation resists viral immunomodulation, were targeted by peptide stimulations together with well-studied HLA-B-restricted epitopes. Donor HLA type was relevant to the analysis, because carriage of CMV infection together with the matching HLA type was indicated by public TCR beta signatures.

Per the publication, the treatment or condition label means: in vitro stimulation with specific CMV peptide epitopes to enrich CMV-specific T cells. The data were produced on an Illumina HiSeq 1500. TCRdb applied fastp at Q25 and MiXCR to the public reads, then kept only in-frame beta chains. CDR3 protein sequences are deduplicated, and each keeps its most common genes and DNA. The sample table shows hundreds of thousands of distinct CDR3 sequences, and roughly 43% are seen once. Around 45% of the sample comes from the top ten. Points the paper makes about the study in general: The ex vivo response was dominated by HLA-C-restricted CMV-specific TCR beta clonotypes, which also provided the single most frequent clonotype in two of eight donors. Carriers of CMV infection plus the relevant HLA type were discriminated by the cumulative frequency of public TCR beta family members in the study cohort and in an independent 352-donor cohort.

This sequence originates from a human donor in good health (CMV status not recorded). Some clones in this sample may be carry-over from other donors' samples. Recombination joined TRBV9 with TRBJ1-6, with a weak D call of TRBD1 (6 bases match). The sequences come from cultured PBMCs, collected from culture after CMV antigen stimulation. The DNA sequence follows: TGTGCCAGCAGTTACCGTGCCGGGGGCGGTTCACCCCTCCACTTT. The translation is CASSYRAGGGSPLHF. The CDR3, completed at both ends by the reference TRBV9 and TRBJ1-6 genes, gives the full variable domain DSGVTQTPKHLITATGQRVTLRCSPRSGDLSVYWYQQSLDQGLQFLIQYYNGEERAKGNILERFSAQQFPDLHSELNLSSLELGDSALYFCASSYRAGGGSPLHFGNGTRLTVT.